This T cell receptor beta chain was retrieved from a study of T-cell reconstitution after alpha-beta-depleted transplantation in children. This CDR3 comprises 15 residues. V was clipped by 7 bases and J by 0 bases, with 12 bases between them. Germline V gene lookup returns CDR1 MNHEY and CDR2 SVGAGI. Preparation of the TCRbeta library involved a method that used unique molecular identifiers. Via MiXCR, TCRdb re-called the PCR reads, giving one row per CDR3 protein. The sample consists of some 840,000 distinct CDR3 sequences, 16% of them appearing once. The chain joins TRBV6-5 to TRBJ1-4; possible D gene TRBD1, 5 bases. The source of this sequence is a male patient under 18 who had a stem cell transplant for acute lymphoblastic leukemia, so the T cells may come from the graft donor. Sequenced material: PBMCs, mostly from graft donor cells, taken 360 days after TCRalphabeta/CD19-depleted stem cell transplant. DNA for the CDR3: TGTGCCAGCAACGTACGGGGGTCAACTAATGAAAAACTGTTTTTT. Its protein is CASNVRGSTNEKLFF.